The present T cell receptor (beta chain) was sequenced within a study of blood T cell repertoires in COVID-19. Study in general: Acute and convalescent COVID-19 specimens originated in the United States, Italy and Spain.

Authors' data handling: From reference gene primer amplification, estimates of nucleated cell counts were derived. Libraries were prepared by immunoSEQ multiplex PCR; TCRdb keeps only in-frame clonotypes and omits some of them. V and J calls and clone size come straight from that table; D and trimming were deduced from the DNA. The repertoire holds a few hundred thousand clones, with over 80% as singletons. This clone showed up just once. CDR1 and CDR2 from the germline V gene are SQVTM and ANQGSEA. This CDR3 comprises 12 residues. V was shortened by 7 bases and J by 1 base, with 10 bases between the two germline ends.

The chain has TRBV29-1 and TRBJ2-5, with D possibly being TRBD1 (6 bases). Specimen: peripheral blood. This clonotype was sampled from a woman in her thirties or forties who had recovered from COVID-19. CDR3 sequence (DNA): TGCAGCGGGAGGACAGCCCAAGAGACCCAGTACTTC. Its protein product is CSGRTAQETQYF.